This T cell receptor (beta chain) was captured by sequencing in a study of OX40 agonist ivuxolimab in advanced cancers. Only in-frame clones appear in the TCRdb table, and some are missing; sequencing was by immunoSEQ multiplex PCR. The table has fewer than 100,000 clones, 85% to 95% seen once. Patients with autoimmune history or systemic immunosuppression were excluded. Germline V gene sequence: CDR1 SNHLY, CDR2 FYNNEI. V lost 9 bases and J 7 bases, leaving 10 bases between the germline ends. CDR3 length equals 11 residues. The source of this sequence is an adult with an advanced solid tumor such as melanoma, head and neck, liver or kidney cancer. Sequencing was performed on CD4+ or CD8+ T cells sorted from blood, taken in a trial of the OX40 agonist ivuxolimab. The gene calls are TRBV2 and TRBJ2-1, with D tentatively TRBD1 or TRBD2 (5 bases each). This chain's CDR3 is CARGVRNEQFF. The CDR3 coding sequence is TGTGCCAGGGGGGTTCGGAATGAGCAGTTCTTC.